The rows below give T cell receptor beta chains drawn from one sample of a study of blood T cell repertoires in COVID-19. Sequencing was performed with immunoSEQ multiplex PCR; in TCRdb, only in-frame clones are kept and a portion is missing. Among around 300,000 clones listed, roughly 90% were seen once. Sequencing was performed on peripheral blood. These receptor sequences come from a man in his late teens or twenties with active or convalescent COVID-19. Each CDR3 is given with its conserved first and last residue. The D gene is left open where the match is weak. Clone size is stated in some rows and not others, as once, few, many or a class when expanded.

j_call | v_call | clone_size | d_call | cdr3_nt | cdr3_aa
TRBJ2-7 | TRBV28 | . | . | TGTGCCAGCAGTTTATCCAACGGTTTAATTGGGGCGTACGAGCAGTACTTC | CASSLSNGLIGAYEQYF
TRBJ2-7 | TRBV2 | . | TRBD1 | TGTGCCAGCAGTCAGGACAGGGTGGGGAGATCGGTCGGCTTC | CASSQDRVGRSVGF
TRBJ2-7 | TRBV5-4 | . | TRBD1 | TGTGCCAGCAGCCTTCAGGGGGCTTACGAGCAGTACTTC | CASSLQGAYEQYF
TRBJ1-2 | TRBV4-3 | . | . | TGCGCCAGGATGCCGGGGGGTACCTATGGCTACACCTTC | CARMPGGTYGYTF
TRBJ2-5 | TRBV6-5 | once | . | TGTGCCAGCAGGACCAGGTTCGCCAGAGAGACCCAGTACTTC | CASRTRFARETQYF
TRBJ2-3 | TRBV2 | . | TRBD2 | TGTGCCAGCAGAGGGGGACTAGCAGATACAGATACGCAGTATTTT | CASRGGLADTDTQYF
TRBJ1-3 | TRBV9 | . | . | TGTGCCAGCAGCGTAGAGGGAGGGTCTGGAAACACCATATATTTT | CASSVEGGSGNTIYF
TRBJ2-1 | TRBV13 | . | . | TGTGCCAGCAGCTACTCAACAGGGTACAATGAGCAGTTCTTC | CASSYSTGYNEQFF
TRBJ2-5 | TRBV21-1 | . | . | TGTGCCAGCAGCGCGGCGCGGGCCTCACAAGAGACCCAGTACTTC | CASSAARASQETQYF
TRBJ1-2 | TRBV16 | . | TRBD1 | TGTGCCAGCAGCCACTCGACAGGGCCTAGAAATGGCTACACCTTC | CASSHSTGPRNGYTF
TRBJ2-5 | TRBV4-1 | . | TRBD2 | TGCGCCAGCAGCCGAGGACTAGCGGGGGGGGAGACCCAGTACTTC | CASSRGLAGGETQYF
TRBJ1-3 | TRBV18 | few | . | TGTGCCAGCTCACCATACAGTGGCTCTGGAAACACCATATATTTT | CASSPYSGSGNTIYF
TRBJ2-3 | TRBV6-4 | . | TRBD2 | TGTGCCAGCAGTCCGGGGGGATCTAGCACAGATACGCAGTATTTT | CASSPGGSSTDTQYF
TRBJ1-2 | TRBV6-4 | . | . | TGTGCCAGCAGTCCCGAAATGGCGGTAGGCGGCTACACCTTC | CASSPEMAVGGYTF
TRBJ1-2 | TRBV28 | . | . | TGTGCCAGCAGCCCCTCGGGGGGCTACACCTTC | CASSPSGGYTF
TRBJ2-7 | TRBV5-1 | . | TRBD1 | TGCGCCAGCAGCTCCGGACAGGTATTATTCTACGAGCAGTACTTC | CASSSGQVLFYEQYF
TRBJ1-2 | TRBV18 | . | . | TGTGCCAGCTCACAGGGGGATAACTATGGCTACACCTTC | CASSQGDNYGYTF
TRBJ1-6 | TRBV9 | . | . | TGTGCCAGCAGCGTAGGTGCAGGCTTCTTCGATAATTCACCCCTCCACTTT | CASSVGAGFFDNSPLHF
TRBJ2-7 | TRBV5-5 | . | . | TGTGCCAGCAGCTTGGCGAGGGGGACGACCTACGAGCAGTACTTC | CASSLARGTTYEQYF
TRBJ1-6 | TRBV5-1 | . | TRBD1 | TGCGCCAGCAGCCTCGGGACAGCCGCGGAGATTTCCCTCCACTTT | CASSLGTAAEISLHF
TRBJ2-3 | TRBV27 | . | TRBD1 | TGTGCCAGCAGTCCGACAGGGTATTCAGATACGCAGTATTTT | CASSPTGYSDTQYF
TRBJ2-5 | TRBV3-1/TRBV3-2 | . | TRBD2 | TGTGCCAGCAGCGTAGCGGGGGGGCCTTCTTACCAAGAGACCCAGTACTTC | CASSVAGGPSYQETQYF
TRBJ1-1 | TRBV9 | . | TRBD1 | TGTGCCAGCAGCGCACTGACAGGGTTGAACACTGAAGCTTTCTTT | CASSALTGLNTEAFF
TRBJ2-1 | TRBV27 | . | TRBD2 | TGTGCCAGCAGTTTAGGTGGACTAGCGGGCCCCATCAATGAGCAGTTCTTC | CASSLGGLAGPINEQFF
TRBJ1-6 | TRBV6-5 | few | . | TGTGCCAGCAGTTACCTGTCCGGGAATTCACCCCTCCACTTT | CASSYLSGNSPLHF
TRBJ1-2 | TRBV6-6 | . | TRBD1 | TGTGCCAGCAGTTACTCGATAGGGGGCAGGGCGGGTGGCTACACCTTC | CASSYSIGGRAGGYTF
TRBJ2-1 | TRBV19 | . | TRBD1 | TGTGCCAGTAGTATAGATGGGACAGGGATTGAGCAGTTCTTC | CASSIDGTGIEQFF
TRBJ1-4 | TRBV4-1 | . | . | TGCGCCAGCAGCGACCGAGTAGGAGGAGTTAATGAAAAACTGTTTTTT | CASSDRVGGVNEKLFF
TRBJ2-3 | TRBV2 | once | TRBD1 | TGTGCCAGCAGTGACAGGGGGCGAGATACGCAGTATTTT | CASSDRGRDTQYF
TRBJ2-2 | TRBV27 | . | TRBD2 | TGTGCCAGCAGTTTCGGACTAGCGGGGAGCACCGGGGAGCTGTTTTTT | CASSFGLAGSTGELFF
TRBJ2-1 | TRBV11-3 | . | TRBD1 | TGTGCCAGCAGCCCCAGACAGGGTCCCAGCCACAGCTCCTACAATGAGCAGTTCTTC | CASSPRQGPSHSSYNEQFF
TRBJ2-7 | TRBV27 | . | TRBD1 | TGTGCCAGCAGTTCGCACCCTAGGGACAGGGAGGGCGAGCAGTACTTC | CASSSHPRDREGEQYF
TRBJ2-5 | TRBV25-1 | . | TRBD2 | TGTGCCAGCAGGAGCAGCGGGGGGGAGACCCAGTACTTC | CASRSSGGETQYF
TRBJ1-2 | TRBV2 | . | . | TGTGCCAGTATGAGGTCGACAGCTCCCAACCCTAACTATGGCTACACCTTC | CASMRSTAPNPNYGYTF
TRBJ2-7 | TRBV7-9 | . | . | TGTGCCAGCAGCTTGTATACAGGGCCAGAGCAGTACTTC | CASSLYTGPEQYF